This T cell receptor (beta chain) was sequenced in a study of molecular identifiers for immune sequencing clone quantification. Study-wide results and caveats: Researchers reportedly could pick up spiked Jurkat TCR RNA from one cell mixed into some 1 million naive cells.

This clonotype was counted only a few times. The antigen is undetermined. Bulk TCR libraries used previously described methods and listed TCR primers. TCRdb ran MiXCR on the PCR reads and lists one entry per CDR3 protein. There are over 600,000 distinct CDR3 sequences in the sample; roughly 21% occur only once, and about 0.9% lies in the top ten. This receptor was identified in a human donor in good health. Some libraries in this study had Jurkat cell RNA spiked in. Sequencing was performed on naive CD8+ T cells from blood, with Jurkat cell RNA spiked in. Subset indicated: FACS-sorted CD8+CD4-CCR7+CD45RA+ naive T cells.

The CDR3 reads CASSDTGRADYEQYF. For the CDR3, the DNA is TGTGCCAGCAGTGATACCGGGAGGGCCGACTACGAGCAGTACTTC. The V call is TRBV2, the J call TRBJ2-7, with 8 nucleotides matching TRBD2. The CDR3 extends over 15 amino acids. Germline CDR1 and CDR2: SNHLY and FYNNEI. Germline trimming cut 3 bases from V and 3 bases from J; bases unmatched to any gene: 7. The full variable domain, completed using reference TRBV2 and TRBJ2-7, is EPEVTQTPSHQVTQMGQEVILRCVPISNHLYFYWYRQILGQKVEFLVSFYNNEISEKSEIFDDQFSVERPDGSNFTLKIRSTKLEDSAMYFCASSDTGRADYEQYFGPGTRLTVT.